Below, one T cell receptor (beta chain) is given with its context. Antigen: not known. Germline CDR1 is SNHLY and CDR2 is FYNNEI. This CDR3 region has 15 residues. V was clipped by 3 bases and J by 3 bases; unmatched bases: 3. The sample comes from a study of cytomegalovirus exposure and HLA in healthy donors. Primers: 60 Vbeta forward and 13 Jbeta reverse. Using immunoSEQ multiplex PCR, the repertoire was profiled, and TCRdb retains in-frame clones only, with some absent. The repertoire holds 110,000 or so clones, with about 80% as singletons. Study-wide points: Later findings reportedly placed an Asian-associated ancestry cluster below the roughly 700-donor mean for N-insertions. The likely explanation for a cluster of highly shared sequence variants was sequencing artifact.

The chain combines TRBV2 with TRBJ2-2; TRBD2 aligns across 8 bases. The material sequenced was PBMCs. This TCR came from a woman between 50 and 59 years old in good health and CMV-seropositive. The CDR3 sequence: CASSENGRDTGELFF. Here the CDR3 DNA reads TGTGCCAGCAGTGAGAACGGGAGGGACACCGGGGAGCTGTTTTTT.